The 28 T cell receptor beta chains below were found in one sample sequenced in a study of shared T cell receptors in the human thymus. Method: immunoSEQ multiplex PCR; TCRdb's copy keeps in-frame clones and lacks some. The sample contains some 760,000 clones, roughly 88% of which appear only once. This same sample was also taken into another study, of human thymus T cells.

The sequencing sample was made of thymocytes. The receptors originated from a girl less than two years old with a congenital heart defect.

The chain carries TRBV28 and TRBJ2-7, with 7 bases fitting TRBD2. V gave up 9 bases and J gave up 5 bases; unmatched junction bases: 16. The CDR3 is made up of 15 amino acids. CDR1 is MDHEN, CDR2 SYDVKM, per germline. CDR3 nucleotides: TGTGCCAGTCACGGGGCAGGACGGGAGGTGGACGAGCAGTACTTC. Translation: CASHGAGREVDEQYF.

The chain couples TRBV6-6 to TRBJ2-5; 9 bases align to TRBD1. Per the germline V gene, CDR1 is MNHNY and CDR2 is SVGAGI (reference sequence). Unmatched junction bases numbered 6, after V lost 0 bases and J lost 4 bases. CDR3 length equals 16 residues. CDR3: CASSYSPLDRGETQYF. The CDR3 nucleotides read TGTGCCAGCAGTTACTCCCCTCTGGACAGGGGAGAGACCCAGTACTTC.

This clone was counted once. V and J are TRBV14 and TRBJ1-2, with TRBD1 matching 8 bases. Germline CDR1 is SGHDN and CDR2 is FVKESK. The CDR3 has 18 amino acids. The V gene end was trimmed by 5 bases and the J gene end by 1 base; junction bases not matched to a gene: 15. CDR3 nucleotides: TGTGCCAGCAGCTCTACCCCGGACAGGGCCTATTATAACTATGGCTACACCTTC. Translated, it gives CASSSTPDRAYYNYGYTF.

The chain recombines TRBV11-2 with TRBJ1-2; 8 nucleotides agree with TRBD1. Germline V gives CDR1 SGHAT, CDR2 FQNNGV. After removal of 0 bases from V and 5 bases from J, the junction contained 8 bases not matched to a gene. The CDR3 is 16 residues long. The CDR3 coding sequence is TGTGCCAGCAGCTTAGATAGGGGGCAGGGGGCGTATGGCTACACCTTC. Translating it yields CASSLDRGQGAYGYTF.

J is TRBJ2-7 and V is TRBV15; the match to TRBD2 covers 14 bases. The CDR3 sequence is 17 residues long. Germline values: CDR1 LNHNV, CDR2 YYDKDF (reference sequence). Germline trimming cut 0 bases from V and 3 bases from J; bases unmatched to any gene: 4. The CDR3 coding sequence is TGTGCCACCAGCAGAGATTGCGGACTAGCGGGGGGCTACGAGCAGTACTTC. Its protein product is CATSRDCGLAGGYEQYF.

This clone showed up just a few times. The chain employs TRBV18 and TRBJ1-6; 8 positions match TRBD1. The trim removed 4 bases at V and 9 bases at J, leaving 5 bases unmatched. Germline V CDR1 and CDR2: KGHSH, LQKENI. The CDR3 is 14 residues long. CDR3 sequence reads: CASSRQGLGSPLHF. DNA for the CDR3: TGTGCCAGCTCACGACAGGGGTTGGGTTCACCCCTCCACTTT.

The chain carries TRBV2 and TRBJ2-1, with 8 bases that match TRBD2. From germline, CDR1 is SNHLY and CDR2 FYNNEI. The CDR3 extends over 16 amino acids. Trimming took 4 bases from V and 7 from J; bases not matched to a gene: 12. This CDR3 reads CASSAAGTRLWNEQFF. CDR3 DNA: TGTGCCAGCAGTGCGGCCGGGACTAGACTTTGGAATGAGCAGTTCTTC.

Details on this clone: The sample contains more than one DNA sequence encoding this CDR3. J is TRBJ1-2 and V is TRBV20-1; D unclear. The CDR3 loop spans 10 amino acids. Deletions cut 5 bases from V and 4 bases from J, with 5 bases between. Germline V gene lookup returns CDR1 DFQATT and CDR2 SNEGSKA (reference sequence). The CDR3 DNA sequence: TGCAGTGCTCGTCGCTATGGCTACACCTTC. Its translation: CSARRYGYTF.

The gene calls are TRBV19 and TRBJ2-1; 8 nucleotides match TRBD2. This CDR3 has 14 residues. V dropped 6 bases and J dropped 6; count of bases not matched to a gene: 7. Per germline, CDR1 LNHDA and CDR2 SQIVND (reference sequence). This CDR3 is CASSLPGGFNEQFF. The CDR3 DNA follows: TGTGCCAGTAGCCTCCCGGGGGGGTTCAATGAGCAGTTCTTC.

The V call is TRBV5-8, the J call TRBJ2-3, with 8 bases that match TRBD2. Looked up from germline, CDR1 is SGHTS and CDR2 is YDEGEE. V was pared by 0 bases and J by 3 bases, with 12 bases of the junction left unmatched. This CDR3 comprises 18 residues. This CDR3 reads CASSLGGGTSGGTDTQYF. CDR3 nucleotides: TGTGCCAGCAGCTTGGGGGGGGGAACAAGCGGGGGTACAGATACGCAGTATTTT.

In this sample, this clone turned up a few times. This chain connects TRBV5-1 to TRBJ2-7; possible D gene TRBD2, 6 bases. Germline V gene data show CDR1 as SGHRS and CDR2 as YFSETQ. Trimming cost V 0 bases and J 4 bases, with 23 bases left between them. This CDR3 comprises 18 residues. In DNA, the CDR3 is TGCGCCAGCAGCTTGGGGCGCGAGCGGGCAGACGAAGGGTACGAGCAGTACTTC. Translated: CASSLGRERADEGYEQYF.

The chain uses TRBV11-2 and TRBJ2-7; TRBD1 matches at 8 bases. CDR1 is SGHAT and CDR2 is FQNNGV in the germline V gene. Trimming cost V 2 bases and J 1 base; bases outside gene matches: 13. There are 18 residues in the CDR3. CDR3 sequence reads: CASSLSLRQGRSSYEQYF. The CDR3 DNA reads TGTGCCAGCAGCTTATCACTACGACAGGGGAGGTCGTCCTACGAGCAGTACTTC. Together with reference TRBV11-2 and TRBJ2-7, the CDR3 gives the full variable domain: EAGVAQSPRYKIIEKRQSVAFWCNPISGHATLYWYQQILGQGPKLLIQFQNNGVVDDSQLPKDRFSAERLKGVDSTLKIQPAKLEDSAVYLCASSLSLRQGRSSYEQYFGPGTRLTVT.

The chain uses TRBV5-4 and TRBJ2-7; possibly TRBD1 for D (6 bases). CDR1 and CDR2 from the germline V gene are SGHNT and YYREEE (reference sequence). Trimming cost V 4 bases and J 2 bases, with 22 bases left between them. The CDR3 sequence is 17 residues long. The chain's CDR3 is CASSPRARGQPTYEQYF. In DNA form, the CDR3 reads TGTGCCAGCAGCCCCCGGGCCAGGGGCCAGCCCACCTACGAGCAGTACTTC.

The chain couples TRBV9 to TRBJ1-2; tentative D call: TRBD1 (5 bases). CDR1 is SGDLS and CDR2 is YYNGEE in the germline V gene. The CDR3 sequence is 16 residues long. Trimming removed 3 bases from V and 4 bases from J, with 19 bases in between. This CDR3 is CASSAPPRGPIYGYTF. The CDR3 coding sequence is TGTGCCAGCAGCGCCCCCCCGCGGGGACCCATCTATGGCTACACCTTC.

The chain uses TRBV12-1 and TRBJ2-5; the D segment call TRBD2 is taken from the table without a DNA check. TRBV12-1 is given as a pseudogene. This CDR3 is built from 15 residues. The CDR3 sequence: CASSCAGLPQETQYF. In nucleotides, the CDR3 is TGTGCCAGCAGCTGTGCGGGACTTCCTCAAGAGACCCAGTACTTC.

The chain couples TRBV29-1 to TRBJ1-1, with 10 bases aligning to TRBD1. CDR3 size: 16 residues. The ends lost 8 bases at V and 3 bases at J; junction bases unmatched: 15. Germline CDR1 and CDR2: SQVTM and ANQGSEA. The CDR3 DNA sequence: TGCAGCACGCGACGCGACAGGGGGCGGGTGGACACTGAAGCTTTCTTT. Protein product: CSTRRDRGRVDTEAFF.

The CDR3 sequence is CASSYSTDNYGYTF. CDR3 DNA: TGTGCCAGCAGTTACTCTACAGATAACTATGGCTACACCTTC. The J gene is TRBJ1-2, the V gene TRBV6-5; D is undetermined. Trimming took 0 bases from V and 1 from J, leaving 6 bases between them. CDR1 MNHEY and CDR2 SVGAGI come from the germline V gene. The CDR3 runs to 14 residues.

The rearrangement uses TRBV15 and TRBJ1-4; D is uncertain. V dropped 1 base and J dropped 5 bases, with 2 bases sitting between them. CDR3 length: 12 amino acids. CDR1 LNHNV and CDR2 YYDKDF come from the germline V gene (reference sequence). The CDR3 loop is CATSRANEKLFF. The CDR3 DNA reads TGTGCCACCAGCAGAGCGAATGAAAAACTGTTTTTT.

The chain carries TRBV4-1 and TRBJ1-2; D not certain. The CDR3 consists of 14 residues. Trimming took off 2 bases at V and 3 bases at J, with 10 bases between the two ends. CDR1 and CDR2 (germline): MGHRA, YSYEKL. CDR3 in DNA: TGCGCCAGCAGCCAATTTAGTTTACACTATGGCTACACCTTC. Amino acid sequence: CASSQFSLHYGYTF.

The rearrangement joins TRBV11-2 to TRBJ1-2; no reliable D call. This CDR3 is built from 15 residues. V was clipped by 1 base and J by 0 bases, with 9 bases between them. Germline V gene lookup returns CDR1 SGHAT and CDR2 FQNNGV. For the CDR3, the DNA is TGTGCCAGCAGCTTAGCCATGGCAGCTAACTATGGCTACACCTTC. It encodes CASSLAMAANYGYTF. The complete variable domain, with remaining parts taken from reference TRBV11-2 and TRBJ1-2, reads EAGVAQSPRYKIIEKRQSVAFWCNPISGHATLYWYQQILGQGPKLLIQFQNNGVVDDSQLPKDRFSAERLKGVDSTLKIQPAKLEDSAVYLCASSLAMAANYGYTFGSGTRLTVV.

This rearrangement joins TRBV19 to TRBJ1-5, with TRBD1 identical over 8 bases. The CDR3 length is 14 residues. Germline V gene lookup returns CDR1 LNHDA and CDR2 SQIVND (reference sequence). V was clipped by 3 bases and J by 7 bases; unmatched bases: 5. Here the CDR3 DNA reads TGTGCCAGTAGTATTCCAGGGGGCCAACAGCCCCAGCATTTT. This encodes CASSIPGGQQPQHF.

The genes are TRBV28 and TRBJ2-7; 9 nucleotides line up with TRBD1. CDR1 and CDR2 from the germline V gene are MDHEN and SYDVKM. CDR3 length equals 19 residues. Trimming took 2 bases from V and 4 from J; bases not matched to a gene: 18. CDR3 DNA: TGTGCCAGCAGTTTAGCAACACGCCGGGACAGGGTAATATTGTACGAGCAGTACTTC. The encoded protein is CASSLATRRDRVILYEQYF.

V usage is TRBV28 and J usage is TRBJ1-1, with 8 nucleotides matching TRBD1. Germline assignment: CDR1 MDHEN and CDR2 SYDVKM. The junction had 12 bases not matched to a gene; V was cut back by 8 bases and J by 1 base. CDR3 length: 16 residues. The CDR3 reads CASGQGGGGRNTEAFF. Written as DNA, the CDR3 is TGTGCCAGCGGACAGGGAGGGGGGGGACGGAACACTGAAGCTTTCTTT.

The V gene is TRBV5-8, the J gene TRBJ2-6; the match to TRBD2 covers 10 bases. Trimming at V came to 4 bases and at J to 0 bases, leaving 7 bases not matched to a gene. The CDR3 is 18 residues long. The germline gives CDR1 SGHTS, CDR2 YDEGEE. The CDR3 DNA reads as TGTGCCAGCAGCCCCTGGACTAGCGGCCCCTCTGGGGCCAACGTCCTGACTTTC. Amino acids: CASSPWTSGPSGANVLTF.

This sequence joins TRBV12-5 and TRBJ2-7; 11 nucleotides agree with TRBD2. Losses at the gene ends were 6 bases for V and 5 bases for J; bases not matched to a gene: 24. Germline CDR1 and CDR2: LGHNT and FRNRAP. This CDR3 spans 20 amino acids. The CDR3 reads CASGLTLETGLAGLRDEQYF. As DNA, the CDR3 is TGTGCTAGTGGCCTTACCCTTGAAACCGGACTAGCGGGCTTGAGGGACGAGCAGTACTTC.

The gene calls are TRBV2 and TRBJ2-7; the match to TRBD1 covers 9 bases. The CDR3 loop spans 17 amino acids. The V segment lost 5 bases and the J segment 0 bases; nucleotides outside the gene matches: 11. Germline-derived CDR1 and CDR2 are SNHLY and FYNNEI. The CDR3 DNA follows: TGTGCCAGCAGTACGGAGGGGTTGACAGGGGGCTCCTACGAGCAGTACTTC. This sequence encodes CASSTEGLTGGSYEQYF.

This clone occurred a few times. The CDR3 reads CSVSRNRSNEKLFF. The CDR3 nucleotides read TGCAGCGTCTCGCGAAACCGGTCTAATGAAAAACTGTTTTTT. The rearrangement links TRBV29-1 to TRBJ1-4; no reliable D call. The CDR3 covers 14 residues. V gave up 6 bases and J gave up 3 bases, with 14 bases separating them. CDR1 is SQVTM, CDR2 ANQGSEA, per germline.

This chain connects TRBV18 to TRBJ1-4; tentative D call: TRBD1 (5 bases). The CDR3 is 20 amino acids. Per the germline V gene, CDR1 is KGHSH and CDR2 is LQKENI. The V end lost 3 bases, the J end lost 8 bases, and 31 bases lay between the germline ends. CDR3 loop: CASSPGTYGTMRTQKEKLFF. Here the CDR3 DNA reads TGTGCCAGCTCACCTGGCACCTACGGTACCATGAGGACACAGAAGGAAAAACTGTTTTTT.